This TCR beta chain is drawn from a study of siplizumab effects on memory and regulatory T cells (dated by TCRdb to about 2019). Context from the whole study: The study looked at the effect of siplizumab, an anti-CD2 antibody, on alloreactive T-cell subsets in allogeneic mixed lymphocyte reactions made from human PBMCs.

Summary of the overall study and its limitations: Sequences below about 10^-5 frequency were poorly captured, so only a minor fraction of alloreactive clones could be mapped to unstimulated subsets. Of the alloreactive CD4+ clones that could be mapped, the Treg-derived share averaged approximately 67% with siplizumab compared with about 27% in control reactions. The cumulative frequency of alloreactive sequences that could be traced back to unstimulated CD4+ memory T cells was significantly reduced by siplizumab. Whether proliferating Tregs from siplizumab cultures were suppressive was not functionally confirmed. A naive or memory phenotype could not be assigned to roughly 75-97% of proliferating CD4+ or CD8+ clones. Compared with memory T cells, unstimulated naive T cells appeared more diverse, and naive cells seemed to make a substantial contribution to the alloresponse.

The library was produced with the immunoSEQ multiplex PCR assay. About 10^5 TCR templates per sample were assayed by the deep sequencing platform. Genomic DNA extracted from sorted T cells was used for TCRbeta CDR3 sequencing. Concerning the study's data processing: The R programming language was used for clonal analysis of the TCRbeta CDR3 data. Comparing unstimulated samples against CFSE-low samples taken after the reaction was how alloreactive CD4+ and CD8+ clones were defined. Regulatory or non-regulatory origin was assigned to alloreactive CD4+ clones by matching of sequences to sorted unstimulated Treg and non-Treg repertoires. Sourced from immuneACCESS, this table was stored by TCRdb with only in-frame sequences that have V and J called. A share of the clones is absent; for the studies checked, an unresolved V gene accounts for under half, and the remainder has no known explanation. The V and J calls and the clone size are those of that table, but D and trimming were determined from the DNA. The sample table lists 100,000 or so clones, about 90% of them with a count of one. Roughly 1% of the sample rests with the top ten.

The CDR3 goes from the cysteine to the phenylalanine over 15 residues. Only the CDR3 portion is preserved as DNA: 45 bases, with reading frame beginning at the first base. Trimming takes 4 bases off V and 3 bases off J; junction bases not matched to a gene: 6. In the germline V gene (reference sequence), CDR1 corresponds to GTSNPN and CDR2 to SVGIG. Sorted unstimulated T cells and proliferating T cells recovered from mixed lymphocyte reactions underwent TCRbeta CDR3 sequencing. Fresh whole blood from about ten HLA-typed healthy donors served as the source for isolating PBMCs. Turning to this clone: The target of this receptor is not known. No qualities accompany the bases; no much larger clone lies one base away.

Recombination connected TRBV30 to TRBJ2-1; TRBD2 aligns with 10 central bases. The sequence was obtained from a human donor in good health. Sequenced input: CD4+ T cells sorted from blood. The CDR3: CAWTFGLAVYNEQFF. The sequenced DNA is TGTGCCTGGACTTTTGGACTAGCGGTCTACAATGAGCAGTTCTTC.